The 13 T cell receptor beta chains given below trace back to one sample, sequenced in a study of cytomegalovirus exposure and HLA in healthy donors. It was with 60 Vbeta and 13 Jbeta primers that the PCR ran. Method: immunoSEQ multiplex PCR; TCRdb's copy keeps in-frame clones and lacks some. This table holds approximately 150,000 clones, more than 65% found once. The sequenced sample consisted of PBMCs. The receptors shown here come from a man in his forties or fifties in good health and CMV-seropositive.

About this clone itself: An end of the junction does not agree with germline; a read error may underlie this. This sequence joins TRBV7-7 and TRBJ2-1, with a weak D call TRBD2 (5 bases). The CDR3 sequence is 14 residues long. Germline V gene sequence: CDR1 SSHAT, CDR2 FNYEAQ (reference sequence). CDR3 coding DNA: TGTGCTAGCAGCTTGAGTAGCGTCGGCAATGAGCAGTTCTTC. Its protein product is CASSLSSVGNEQFF.

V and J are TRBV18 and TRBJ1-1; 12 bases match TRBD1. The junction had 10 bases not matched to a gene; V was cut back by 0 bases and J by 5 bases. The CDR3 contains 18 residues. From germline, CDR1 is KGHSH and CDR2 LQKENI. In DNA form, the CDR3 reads TGTGCCAGCTCACCACCGTCACCGAAGGGACAGGGGGCAACTGAAGCTTTCTTT. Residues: CASSPPSPKGQGATEAFF.

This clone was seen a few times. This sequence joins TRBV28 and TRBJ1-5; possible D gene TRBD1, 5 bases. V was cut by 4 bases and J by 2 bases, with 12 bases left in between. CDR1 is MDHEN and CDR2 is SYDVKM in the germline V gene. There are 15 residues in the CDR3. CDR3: CASSSAGKGNQPQHF. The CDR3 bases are TGTGCCAGCAGTTCCGCAGGGAAGGGCAATCAGCCCCAGCATTTT.

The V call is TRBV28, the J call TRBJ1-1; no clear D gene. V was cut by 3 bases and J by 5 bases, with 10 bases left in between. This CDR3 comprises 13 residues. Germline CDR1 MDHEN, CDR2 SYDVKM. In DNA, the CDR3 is TGTGCCAGCAGTTTTTGGCTCGGGACTGAAGCTTTCTTT. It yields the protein CASSFWLGTEAFF.

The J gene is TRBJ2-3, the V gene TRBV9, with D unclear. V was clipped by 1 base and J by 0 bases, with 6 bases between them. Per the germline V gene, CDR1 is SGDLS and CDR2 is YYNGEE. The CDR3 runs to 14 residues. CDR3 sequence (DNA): TGTGCCAGCAGCGTACGTCCTAGCACAGATACGCAGTATTTT. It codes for CASSVRPSTDTQYF.

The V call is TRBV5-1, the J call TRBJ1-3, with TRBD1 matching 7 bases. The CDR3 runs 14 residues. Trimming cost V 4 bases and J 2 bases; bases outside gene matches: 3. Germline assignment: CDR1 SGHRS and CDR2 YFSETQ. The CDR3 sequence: CASSETGAGNTIYF. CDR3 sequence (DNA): TGCGCCAGCAGCGAAACAGGGGCTGGAAACACCATATATTTT.

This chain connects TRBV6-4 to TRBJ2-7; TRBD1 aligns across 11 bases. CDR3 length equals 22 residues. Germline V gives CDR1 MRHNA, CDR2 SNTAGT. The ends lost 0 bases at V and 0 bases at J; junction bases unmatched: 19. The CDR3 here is CASSDSGSWTGGLSMSSYEQYF. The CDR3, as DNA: TGTGCCAGCAGTGACTCGGGTTCATGGACAGGGGGCTTATCGATGAGCTCCTACGAGCAGTACTTC.

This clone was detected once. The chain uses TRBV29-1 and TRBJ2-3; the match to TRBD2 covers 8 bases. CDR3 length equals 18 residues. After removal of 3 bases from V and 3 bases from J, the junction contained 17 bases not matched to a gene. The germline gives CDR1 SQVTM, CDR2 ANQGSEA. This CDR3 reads CSVEAPGGGLIPTDTQYF. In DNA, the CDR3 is TGCAGCGTTGAGGCTCCCGGGGGGGGTCTCATACCGACAGATACGCAGTATTTT.

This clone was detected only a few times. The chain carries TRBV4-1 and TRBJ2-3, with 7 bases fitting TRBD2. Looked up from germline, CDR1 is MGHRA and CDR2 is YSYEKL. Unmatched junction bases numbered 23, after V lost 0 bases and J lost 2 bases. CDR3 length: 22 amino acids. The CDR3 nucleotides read TGCGCCAGCAGCCAAGACCCCCGAAGAAGATCTCCGCGGGGGAATACCACAGATACGCAGTATTTT. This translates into CASSQDPRRRSPRGNTTDTQYF.

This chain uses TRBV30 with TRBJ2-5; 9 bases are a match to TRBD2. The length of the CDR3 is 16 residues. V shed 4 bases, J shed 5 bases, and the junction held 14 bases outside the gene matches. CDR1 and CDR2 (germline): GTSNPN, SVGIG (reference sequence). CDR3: CAWKTPASGVGETQYF. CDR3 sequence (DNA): TGTGCCTGGAAAACCCCGGCTAGCGGGGTGGGGGAGACCCAGTACTTC.

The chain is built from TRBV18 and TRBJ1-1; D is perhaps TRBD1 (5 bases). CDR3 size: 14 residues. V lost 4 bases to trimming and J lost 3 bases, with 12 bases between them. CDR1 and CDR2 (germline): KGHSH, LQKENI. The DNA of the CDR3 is TGTGCCAGCTCACTCGGACAAGGGGACACTGAAGCTTTCTTT. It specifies CASSLGQGDTEAFF.

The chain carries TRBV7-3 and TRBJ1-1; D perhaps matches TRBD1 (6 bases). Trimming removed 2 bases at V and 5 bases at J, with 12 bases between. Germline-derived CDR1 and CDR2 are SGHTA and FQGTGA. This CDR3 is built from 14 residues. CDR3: CASSLLAGETEAFF. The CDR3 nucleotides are TGTGCCAGCAGCTTACTAGCAGGGGAGACTGAAGCTTTCTTT. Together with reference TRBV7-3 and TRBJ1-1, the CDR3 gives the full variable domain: GAGVSQTPSNKVTEKGKYVELRCDPISGHTALYWYRQSLGQGPEFLIYFQGTGAADDSGLPNDRFFAVRPEGSVSTLKIQRTERGDSAVYLCASSLLAGETEAFFGQGTRLTVV.

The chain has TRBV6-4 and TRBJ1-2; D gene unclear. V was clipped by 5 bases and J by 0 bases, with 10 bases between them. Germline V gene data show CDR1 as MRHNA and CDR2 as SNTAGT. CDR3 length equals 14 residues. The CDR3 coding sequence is TGTGCCAGCAGTCCAGGCAAGACTAACTATGGCTACACCTTC. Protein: CASSPGKTNYGYTF.